This T cell receptor (beta chain) emerged from a study of post-analysis software for immune sequencing data. In the study overall: Included among the disease courses, which were recorded for the cohort, were relapsing-remitting, secondary progressive and progressive-relapsing multiple sclerosis. Study-wide points: TRBV5-6, TRBV5-1 and TRBV20-1 belonged to a set of roughly five TRBV segments that were more frequent in patients than controls. Relative to controls, patients with multiple sclerosis showed significantly lower normalized Chao1 diversity.

The authors incorporated unique molecular identifiers into the TCR beta cDNA libraries. TCRdb re-called the PCR reads through MiXCR, storing one row per CDR3 protein. The top ten hold 13% of the sample, which has a few hundred thousand distinct CDR3 sequences, about a third seen once. In germline, CDR1 is LGHNA, CDR2 YSLEER. V gave up 0 bases and J gave up 3 bases, with 15 bases separating them. The CDR3 is made up of 16 amino acids. This clonotype came up a few times. Its antigen is unidentified. Material for sequencing was blood. This receptor was obtained from a girl aged 5-17 years with multiple sclerosis. The chain couples TRBV4-3 to TRBJ2-7, with D possibly being TRBD1 (5 bases). CDR3 residues: CASSQDVGQGGYEQYF. In DNA, the CDR3 is TGCGCCAGCAGCCAAGATGTAGGCCAGGGTGGCTACGAGCAGTACTTC.